The 24 T cell receptor beta chains below all came from one sample that was sequenced in a study of beta chain features in type 1 diabetes. No antigen has been identified for these receptors. Study-wide results and limits: Researchers report that Type 1 diabetes patients had moderately but significantly shorter TCRB CDR3s across all four CD4+ subsets.

Expressed TCRB transcripts got sequenced, as all isolated RNA was reverse transcribed. Profiling relied on immunoSEQ multiplex PCR, and the TCRdb table lists in-frame clones only, not all of them. This table has more than 250,000 clones, about 20% appearing once. Source material: naive CD4+ T cells from blood. The source is a woman in her thirties or forties with type 1 diabetes.

The chain uses TRBV6-6 and TRBJ2-7; 12 bases map to TRBD2. Unmatched junction bases numbered 4, after V lost 4 bases and J lost 3 bases. CDR3 size: 15 residues. Per the germline V gene, CDR1 is MNHNY and CDR2 is SVGAGI (reference sequence). The CDR3 bases are TGTGCCAGCAGTTTCCGGACTAGCGGGGACTACGAGCAGTACTTC. It yields the protein CASSFRTSGDYEQYF.

The chain uses TRBV6-5 and TRBJ1-2, with D unclear. The CDR3 covers 13 residues. In germline, CDR1 is MNHEY, CDR2 SVGAGI. Trimming removed 6 bases at V and 3 bases at J, with 11 bases between. CDR3 coding DNA: TGTGCCAGCAGACCCCAGGAATACTATGGCTACACCTTC. Its protein product is CASRPQEYYGYTF.

The gene calls are TRBV27 and TRBJ2-7; maybe TRBD2 (5 bases). The germline V gene encodes CDR1 MNHEY and CDR2 SMNVEV (reference sequence). Between the trimmed V and J ends, which lost 6 bases and 3 bases, there was a span of 12 bases. This CDR3 region has 13 residues. CDR3 protein: CASRPSGIYEQYF. For the CDR3, the DNA is TGTGCCAGCAGGCCCTCGGGGATCTACGAGCAGTACTTC.

The V call is TRBV9, the J call TRBJ1-1; maybe TRBD1 (5 bases). The CDR3 has 13 residues. Germline lookup yields CDR1 SGDLS and CDR2 YYNGEE. Deletions cut 5 bases from V and 3 bases from J, with 11 bases between. This CDR3 is CASSGAGYTEAFF. CDR3 DNA: TGTGCCAGCAGTGGGGCAGGGTACACTGAAGCTTTCTTT. The whole variable domain, remainder taken from reference TRBV9 and TRBJ1-1, is DSGVTQTPKHLITATGQRVTLRCSPRSGDLSVYWYQQSLDQGLQFLIQYYNGEERAKGNILERFSAQQFPDLHSELNLSSLELGDSALYFCASSGAGYTEAFFGQGTRLTVV.

In this sample, this clone turned up a few times. The chain recombines TRBV20-1 with TRBJ2-1, with D maybe TRBD2 (6 bases). The CDR3 is 10 residues long. The V end was cut by 7 bases, the J end by 7 bases, with 8 bases between. The germline CDR1 and CDR2 sequences are DFQATT and SNEGSKA (reference sequence). CDR3 region: CSGRGNEQFF. CDR3 nucleotide sequence: TGCAGTGGGAGGGGAAATGAGCAGTTCTTC.

The chain combines TRBV6-5 with TRBJ1-3; 8 nucleotides agree with TRBD1. Germline CDR1 MNHEY, CDR2 SVGAGI. CDR3 length equals 15 residues. J was trimmed by 2 bases and V by 0 bases; bases with no gene match: 0. For the CDR3, the DNA is TGTGCCAGCAGTTACTCGACAGGGGCTGGAAACACCATATATTTT. Residues: CASSYSTGAGNTIYF.

The J gene is TRBJ2-7, the V gene TRBV6-6; tentatively, D is TRBD2 (6 bases). V lost 6 bases to trimming and J lost 2 bases, with 11 bases between them. This CDR3 region has 13 residues. In germline, CDR1 is MNHNY, CDR2 SVGAGI (reference sequence). CDR3 region: CASRAGEAYEQYF. As DNA, the CDR3 is TGTGCCAGCAGAGCTGGGGAGGCCTACGAGCAGTACTTC.

This clone turned up a few times. The chain has TRBV4-3 and TRBJ2-1; possible D gene TRBD1, 5 bases. Trimming left V 0 bases short and J 2 bases short, with 11 bases between. This CDR3 has 16 residues. The germline gives CDR1 LGHNA, CDR2 YSLEER. CDR3 region: CASSQDLGLPYNEQFF. CDR3 DNA: TGCGCCAGCAGCCAAGATCTGGGGCTACCCTACAATGAGCAGTTCTTC.

The chain has TRBV9 and TRBJ2-3; 11 bases align to TRBD2. This CDR3 contains 17 residues. Germline V gene data show CDR1 as SGDLS and CDR2 as YYNGEE. V lost 0 bases and J lost 2; bases outside the gene matches: 5. The CDR3 nucleotides read TGTGCCAGCAGCGTAGAGACTAGCGGGACACTCACAGATACGCAGTATTTT. This encodes CASSVETSGTLTDTQYF.

The chain joins TRBV4-3 to TRBJ1-2, with D tentatively TRBD1 (5 bases). This CDR3 region has 14 residues. Trimming took off 4 bases at V and 9 bases at J, with 18 bases between the two ends. Per germline, CDR1 LGHNA and CDR2 YSLEER. The CDR3 spells CASSLQMEQARYTF. In nucleotides, the CDR3 is TGCGCCAGCAGCCTCCAAATGGAACAGGCCCGCTACACCTTC.

Only a few counts were recorded for this clone. This sequence joins TRBV9 and TRBJ1-3; no clear D gene. The CDR3 is 16 amino acids. Between the trimmed V and J ends, which lost 3 bases and 3 bases, there was a span of 16 bases. Germline CDR1 reads SGDLS; CDR2 reads YYNGEE. CDR3 in amino acids: CASSGSQVSDGNTIYF. In DNA form, the CDR3 reads TGTGCCAGCAGCGGGTCTCAGGTATCGGATGGAAACACCATATATTTT.

This clone was found a few times. The chain combines TRBV27 with TRBJ1-2, with 7 bases matching TRBD1. CDR3 size: 15 residues. V dropped 6 bases and J dropped 4; count of bases not matched to a gene: 11. CDR1 is MNHEY and CDR2 is SMNVEV in the germline V gene (reference sequence). CDR3 DNA: TGTGCCAGCAGGGAATTAGGACAGGCTTTCTATGGCTACACCTTC. This translates into CASRELGQAFYGYTF.

Comment on this clone: Other DNA sequences within the sample encode an identical CDR3. This chain links TRBV4-1 with TRBJ1-1, with D unresolved. The CDR3 has 13 amino acids. Germline CDR1 and CDR2: MGHRA and YSYEKL. V lost 4 bases and J 3 bases, leaving 9 bases between the germline ends. CDR3 in DNA: TGCGCCAGCAGCCGCCTGCGCGACACTGAAGCTTTCTTT. Amino acids: CASSRLRDTEAFF.

This clone occurred a few times. V is TRBV28 and J is TRBJ2-5, with D tentatively TRBD1 (5 bases). CDR3 length equals 16 residues. V dropped 3 bases and J dropped 7 bases, with 21 bases sitting between them. Germline V CDR1 and CDR2: MDHEN, SYDVKM. The CDR3 nucleotides read TGTGCCAGCAGTTTGTCGACAGCTACACCGTTGGGGACCCAGTACTTC. It is translated as CASSLSTATPLGTQYF.

This sequence joins TRBV4-1 and TRBJ2-7, with 9 bases identical to TRBD2. Germline-derived CDR1 and CDR2 are MGHRA and YSYEKL. The CDR3 length is 14 residues. The trim removed 6 bases at V and 6 bases at J, leaving 9 bases unmatched. CDR3 sequence (DNA): TGCGCCAGCAGGAGCGGGGGGCCTCGAGGCGAGCAGTACTTC. Translating it yields CASRSGGPRGEQYF.

This clone has only a few counts. The chain recombines TRBV29-1 with TRBJ2-1; maybe TRBD2 (6 bases). This CDR3 contains 11 residues. The germline V gene encodes CDR1 SQVTM and CDR2 ANQGSEA. Trimming left V 6 bases short and J 7 bases short, with 10 bases between. The CDR3 DNA follows: TGCAGCGTGACTAGTTGGAATGAGCAGTTCTTC. Translated, it gives CSVTSWNEQFF.

The chain combines TRBV13 with TRBJ2-5, with D possibly TRBD2 on 7 matching bases. The V end lost 4 bases, the J end lost 0 bases, and 15 bases lay between the germline ends. Germline values: CDR1 PRHDT, CDR2 FYEKMQ (reference sequence). The length of the CDR3 is 16 residues. CDR3: CASSSRGRGNQETQYF. DNA for the CDR3: TGTGCCAGCAGCTCACGGGGGAGGGGGAACCAAGAGACCCAGTACTTC. The full variable domain, its missing parts supplied by reference TRBV13 and TRBJ2-5, is AAGVIQSPRHLIKEKRETATLKCYPIPRHDTVYWYQQGPGQDPQFLISFYEKMQSDKGSIPDRFSAQQFSDYHSELNMSSLELGDSALYFCASSSRGRGNQETQYFGPGTRLLVL.

The chain employs TRBV28 and TRBJ1-4, with D perhaps TRBD1 (6 bases). The CDR3 is 17 residues long. Germline lookup yields CDR1 MDHEN and CDR2 SYDVKM. V was clipped by 3 bases and J by 0 bases, with 14 bases between them. In DNA, the CDR3 is TGTGCCAGCAGTTTGGGGACGCGACAGGCAACTAATGAAAAACTGTTTTTT. It translates to CASSLGTRQATNEKLFF.

The chain joins TRBV20-1 to TRBJ2-1; unclear D gene. CDR1 and CDR2 (germline): DFQATT, SNEGSKA (reference sequence). The CDR3 has 11 residues. Trimming took 3 bases from V and 6 from J, leaving 6 bases between them. The DNA for the CDR3 is TGCAGTGCTAGGACAATCAATGAGCAGTTCTTC. This encodes CSARTINEQFF.

The rearrangement links TRBV27 to TRBJ2-7; possible D gene TRBD2, 6 bases. The V and J ends lost 4 bases and 1 base respectively, with 11 bases between them. Germline V gene data show CDR1 as MNHEY and CDR2 as SMNVEV (reference sequence). CDR3 size: 14 residues. CDR3 sequence: CASSSPGTSYEQYF. In DNA, the CDR3 is TGTGCCAGCAGTTCGCCCGGGACTTCCTACGAGCAGTACTTC.

This clone has a handful of counts. This CDR3 reads CASSLGEGRETQYF. The CDR3 DNA sequence: TGCGCCAGCAGCTTGGGAGAGGGTCGGGAGACCCAGTACTTC. The V and J genes are TRBV5-1 and TRBJ2-5; TRBD2 might be the D (5 bases). Germline V gene data show CDR1 as SGHRS and CDR2 as YFSETQ. The CDR3 consists of 14 residues. V was clipped by 0 bases and J by 5 bases, with 11 bases between them.

This clone has more than one count but fewer than ten. The rearrangement joins TRBV6-5 to TRBJ2-3; a possible D gene is TRBD1 (6 bases). The germline V and J ends were trimmed by 0 bases and 6 bases, with 10 bases remaining between them. The germline CDR1 and CDR2 sequences are MNHEY and SVGAGI. CDR3 length: 14 amino acids. The CDR3 bases are TGTGCCAGCAGTTACTCGGGGACACCCGATACGCAGTATTTT. It codes for CASSYSGTPDTQYF.

This chain joins TRBV11-1 and TRBJ1-1; a weak D match, TRBD1 (5 bases). Trimming pared 2 bases from V and 5 bases from J, leaving 12 bases between. The length of the CDR3 is 14 residues. Per germline, CDR1 SGHAT and CDR2 FQDESV (reference sequence). In DNA form, the CDR3 reads TGTGCCAGCAGCTTACTGGCAGGGAATACTGAAGCTTTCTTT. Protein sequence: CASSLLAGNTEAFF.

In its sample, this clone was seen a few times. The V gene is TRBV19, the J gene TRBJ2-1; 10 bases are shared with TRBD1. CDR1 LNHDA and CDR2 SQIVND come from the germline V gene (reference sequence). J was trimmed by 7 bases and V by 8 bases; bases with no gene match: 11. CDR3 size: 15 residues. CDR3 residues: CASGKTGGAANEQFF. The CDR3 nucleotides read TGTGCCAGTGGAAAGACAGGGGGCGCGGCAAATGAGCAGTTCTTC.